Listed below are T cell receptor beta chains from one sample, sequenced in a study of cytomegalovirus exposure and HLA in healthy donors. TCRdb's table, derived via immunoSEQ multiplex PCR, lists solely in-frame clones and lacks some. Of approximately 170,000 clones listed, about 90% are singletons. The sequenced sample was PBMCs. The source of these receptors is a woman aged 18-29 years in good health and CMV-seropositive. Both conserved end residues are part of each CDR3. D genes are given only for firm matches.

>TRBD1|TRBJ2-3|TRBV6-1
TGTGCCAGCAGTACAGGGGGTGGGACGCAGTATTTT
CASSTGGGTQYF
>NA|TRBJ1-3|TRBV30
TGTGCCTGGAGTGTATTTGGCGGAAACACCATATATTTT
CAWSVFGGNTIYF
>NA|TRBJ2-6|TRBV4-1
TGCGCCAGCAGCCCTAGACAGAGCATCTCTGGGGCCAACGTCCTGACTTTC
CASSPRQSISGANVLTF
>NA|TRBJ1-3|TRBV7-6
TGTGCCAGCAGCTTAGGGGGCAGCTCTGGAAACACCATATATTTT
CASSLGGSSGNTIYF
>NA|TRBJ2-1|TRBV6-6
TGTGCCAGCACAAGCGCGAGCTCCTACAATGAGCAGTTCTTC
CASTSASSYNEQFF
>TRBD1|TRBJ1-4|TRBV4-2
TGTGCCAGCAGCCAAGGGGGGACAGACAATGAAAAACTGTTTTTT
CASSQGGTDNEKLFF
>NA|TRBJ2-5|TRBV7-2
TGTGCCAGCAGCTTAGAGGGGTCAGGGATGAAGACCCAGTACTTC
CASSLEGSGMKTQYF
>TRBD1|TRBJ2-2|TRBV6-5
TGTGCCAGCAGGACAGGGGTTGAGACCGGGGAGCTGTTTTTT
CASRTGVETGELFF
>TRBD1|TRBJ2-2|TRBV15
TGTGCCACCAGTACCCGTGGACAGGGGGTAAAGAACACCGGGGAGCTGTTTTTT
CATSTRGQGVKNTGELFF
>TRBD2|TRBJ2-3|TRBV27
TGTGCCAGCAGTTCCGACGTACCGACTAGCGGTCCCACAGATACGCAGTATTTT
CASSSDVPTSGPTDTQYF
>TRBD1|TRBJ1-2|TRBV30
TGTGCCTGGAGTGGCCGACAGGGTATTAACTATGGCTACACCTTC
CAWSGRQGINYGYTF
>TRBD1|TRBJ1-4|TRBV30
TGTGCCTGGAGTCCCGGGACAGGCATGAGGAAACTGTTTTTT
CAWSPGTGMRKLFF
>NA|TRBJ2-1|TRBV6-5
TGTGCCAGCAGTATAGCTTCCCATTACAATGAGCAGTTCTTC
CASSIASHYNEQFF
>TRBD2|TRBJ2-1|TRBV4-2
TGTGCCAGCAGCCAAGAGGAGACTAGCCGGGCGGGGGGCGCTGAGCAGTTCTTC
CASSQEETSRAGGAEQFF
>TRBD1|TRBJ1-3|TRBV28
TGTGCCAGCCAGGGGGGCCCCATCTCTGGAAACACCATATATTTT
CASQGGPISGNTIYF
>TRBD2|TRBJ2-2|TRBV13
TGTGCCAGCAGCCATTCCGGGACTAGCACCGGGGAGCTGTTTTTT
CASSHSGTSTGELFF